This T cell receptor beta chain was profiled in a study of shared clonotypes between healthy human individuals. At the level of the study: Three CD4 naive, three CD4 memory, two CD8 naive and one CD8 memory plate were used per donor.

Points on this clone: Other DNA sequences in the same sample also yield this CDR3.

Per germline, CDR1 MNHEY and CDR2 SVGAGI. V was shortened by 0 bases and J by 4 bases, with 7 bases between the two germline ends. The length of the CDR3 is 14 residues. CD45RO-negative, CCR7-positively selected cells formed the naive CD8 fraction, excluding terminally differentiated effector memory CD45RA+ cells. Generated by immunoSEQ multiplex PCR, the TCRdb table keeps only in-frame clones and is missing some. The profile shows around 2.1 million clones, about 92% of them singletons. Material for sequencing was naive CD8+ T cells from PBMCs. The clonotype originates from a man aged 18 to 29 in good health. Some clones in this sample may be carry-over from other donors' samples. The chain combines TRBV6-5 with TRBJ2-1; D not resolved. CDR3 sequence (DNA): TGTGCCAGCAGTTACTCCGAAGGGTACAATGAGCAGTTCTTC. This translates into CASSYSEGYNEQFF.